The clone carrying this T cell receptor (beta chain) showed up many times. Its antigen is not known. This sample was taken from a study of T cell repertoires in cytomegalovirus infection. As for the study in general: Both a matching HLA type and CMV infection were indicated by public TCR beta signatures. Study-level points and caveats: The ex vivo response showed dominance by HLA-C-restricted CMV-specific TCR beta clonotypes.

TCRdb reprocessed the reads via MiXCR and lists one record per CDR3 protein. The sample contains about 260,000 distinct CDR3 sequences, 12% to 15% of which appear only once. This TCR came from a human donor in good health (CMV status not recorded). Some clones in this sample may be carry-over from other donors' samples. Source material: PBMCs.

The CDR3 spells CASTIRDKDYGYTF. For the CDR3, the DNA is TGTGCCAGCACCATCAGGGATAAAGACTATGGCTACACCTTC. The rearrangement uses TRBV7-9 and TRBJ1-2; D perhaps matches TRBD1 (5 bases). The length of the CDR3 is 14 residues. V lost 7 bases and J lost 3, with 15 bases in between. Germline V gene data show CDR1 as SEHNR and CDR2 as FQNEAQ (reference sequence).